Presented here are 24 T cell receptor beta chains from one specimen sequenced in a study of CD8+CD57+ T cells in acquired aplastic anemia. CDR3 and TCR beta VDJ profiling relied on a genomic DNA template. TCRdb used MiXCR to reprocess the reads, holding one entry per CDR3 protein. The table has some 200,000 distinct CDR3 sequences, around 32% seen once. Sample: sorted CD4+, CD8+, or CD8+CD57+ T cells (not recorded which) from PBMCs. The receptors derive from a human donor in good health, serving as a control.

This clonotype was picked up many times. The genes are TRBV20-1 and TRBJ1-2, with 7 bases that match TRBD1. CDR1 and CDR2 (germline): DFQATT, SNEGSKA (reference sequence). The CDR3 consists of 14 residues. J lost 3 bases, V lost 6 bases, and 10 bases had no gene match. The CDR3 nucleotides read TGCAGTGCGAGCAACCTAGACAGGGACTATGGCTACACCTTC. It specifies CSASNLDRDYGYTF.

This clonotype was counted at least ten times. The V and J genes are TRBV20-1 and TRBJ2-3; D remains unclear. V lost 0 bases to trimming and J lost 1 base, with 8 bases between them. Germline assignment: CDR1 DFQATT and CDR2 SNEGSKA (reference sequence). The CDR3 covers 14 residues. CDR3 DNA: TGCAGTGCTAGAGAAGCTGACGGCACAGATACGCAGTATTTT. Translating it yields CSAREADGTDTQYF.

The chain is built from TRBV6-2 or TRBV6-3 and TRBJ1-5, with 7 bases that match TRBD1. The CDR3 is 19 amino acids. Germline V gene data show CDR1 as MNHEY and CDR2 as SVGEGT. The J segment lost 5 bases and the V segment lost 0 bases, leaving 16 bases of the junction unmatched. CDR3 DNA: TGTGCCAGCAGTTACTCGACCGGACAGGACGGCCACGCGGATCAGCCCCAGCATTTT. Amino acid sequence: CASSYSTGQDGHADQPQHF.

This clonotype was observed at least ten times. The V and J genes are TRBV9 and TRBJ1-1; no clear D. V was cut by 4 bases and J by 1 base, with 8 bases left in between. CDR1 SGDLS and CDR2 YYNGEE come from the germline V gene. The CDR3 contains 13 residues. The CDR3 loop is CASSPRQNTEAFF. As DNA, the CDR3 is TGTGCCAGCAGCCCGAGACAGAACACTGAAGCTTTCTTT.

Ten or more counts support this clonotype. The chain employs TRBV9 and TRBJ2-3; D possibly corresponds to TRBD2 (6 bases). V was clipped by 2 bases and J by 2 bases, with 18 bases between them. Germline CDR1 is SGDLS and CDR2 is YYNGEE. The CDR3 extends over 17 amino acids. The CDR3 DNA is TGTGCCAGCAGCGTTCCGAGGCGGTGGGAGGCCACAGATACGCAGTATTTT. This encodes CASSVPRRWEATDTQYF.

This clonotype has at least ten counts. The chain employs TRBV20-1 and TRBJ2-3; D gene uncertain. This CDR3 is built from 11 residues. CDR1 and CDR2 (germline): DFQATT, SNEGSKA (reference sequence). V was clipped by 3 bases and J by 4 bases, with 5 bases between them. CDR3 region: CSASPADTQYF. For the CDR3, the DNA is TGCAGTGCTAGTCCCGCAGATACGCAGTATTTT.

As DNA, the CDR3 is TGTGCCAGCTCACCAGGGCAGACCTACGAGCAGTACTTC. Translated: CASSPGQTYEQYF. The chain joins TRBV18 to TRBJ2-7; D uncertain. Trimming shortened V by 2 bases and J by 2 bases, and 7 bases separated the two germline ends. CDR1 is KGHSH, CDR2 LQKENI, per germline. This CDR3 spans 13 amino acids.

This clonotype has at least ten counts. The DNA of the CDR3 is TGTGCCAGCAGTCCACAGGGGGCTAGCTATGGCTACACCTTC. The encoded protein is CASSPQGASYGYTF. This sequence joins TRBV6-1 and TRBJ1-2, with 9 bases that match TRBD1. The ends lost 5 bases at V and 4 bases at J; junction bases unmatched: 5. The CDR3 runs to 14 residues. In germline, CDR1 is MNHNS, CDR2 SASEGT.

Note on this clonotype: A much larger clone differs from this one at a single base, so this may be a read error. J is TRBJ2-7 and V is TRBV7-9; D could derive from TRBD1 or TRBD2 (5 bases each). Deletions cut 7 bases from V and 7 bases from J, with 20 bases between. The CDR3 consists of 14 residues. CDR1 SEHNR and CDR2 FQNEAQ come from the germline V gene (reference sequence). CDR3 protein: CASTEPFEGSEQYF. CDR3 DNA sequence: TGTGCCAGCACCGAACCCTTTGAGGGGAGTGAGCAGTACTTC.

The sample holds many counts of this clonotype. The chain carries TRBV29-1 and TRBJ1-1, with 8 bases that match TRBD1. The V gene's germline CDR1 is SQVTM and CDR2 ANQGSEA. V lost 3 bases to trimming and J lost 5 bases; unmatched junction nucleotides: 2. There are 12 residues in the CDR3. The CDR3: CSVDRGRTEAFF. In DNA form, the CDR3 reads TGCAGCGTTGACAGGGGGCGGACTGAAGCTTTCTTT.

As to this clonotype: This may come from a read error, since a much larger clone is one base off. The CDR3 nucleotides are TGTGCCAGCAGCTTAATGTGGACAGGGCAAGAGCCCCAGCATTTT. It translates to CASSLMWTGQEPQHF. The chain combines TRBV11-1 with TRBJ1-5; 8 bases map to TRBD1. Trimming at V came to 2 bases and at J to 8 bases, leaving 8 bases not matched to a gene. Germline V lookup: CDR1 SGHAT, CDR2 FQDESV (reference sequence). The length of the CDR3 is 15 residues. The whole variable domain, filled in from reference TRBV11-1 and TRBJ1-5, reads EAEVAQSPRYKITEKSQAVAFWCDPISGHATLYWYRQILGQGPELLVQFQDESVVDDSQLPKDRFSAERLKGVDSTLKIQPAELGDSAMYLCASSLMWTGQEPQHFGDGTRLSIL.

The J gene is TRBJ1-6, the V gene TRBV7-8; 8 bases line up with TRBD1. The germline gives CDR1 SGHVS, CDR2 FQNEAQ. Losses at the gene ends were 5 bases for V and 9 bases for J; bases not matched to a gene: 3. The length of the CDR3 is 13 residues. This CDR3 reads CASSTGGSSPLHF. CDR3 DNA sequence: TGTGCCAGCAGCACAGGGGGAAGTTCACCCCTCCACTTT.

The rearrangement links TRBV18 to TRBJ1-5; no reliable D call. The length of the CDR3 is 15 residues. Between the trimmed V and J ends, which lost 1 base and 4 bases, there was a span of 11 bases. Per germline, CDR1 KGHSH and CDR2 LQKENI. This CDR3 reads CASSPQGLGNQPQHF. The CDR3 DNA follows: TGTGCCAGCTCACCACAGGGTCTTGGTAATCAGCCCCAGCATTTT.

The chain links TRBV19 to TRBJ1-2; D not certain. Germline V gene sequence: CDR1 LNHDA, CDR2 SQIVND (reference sequence). The ends were cut back, 7 bases at V and 3 bases at J, with 9 bases in the middle. The CDR3 runs to 12 residues. The CDR3 is CASTERDYGYTF. CDR3 sequence (DNA): TGTGCCAGTACGGAGAGGGACTATGGCTACACCTTC.

There are many counts of this clonotype. V and J are TRBV6-1 and TRBJ2-5, with D maybe TRBD2 (5 bases). V dropped 5 bases and J dropped 4 bases, with 11 bases sitting between them. Germline assignment: CDR1 MNHNS and CDR2 SASEGT. The CDR3 is made up of 13 amino acids. As DNA, the CDR3 is TGTGCCAGCAGTATGAGGGTGGGAGAGACCCAGTACTTC. As protein: CASSMRVGETQYF.

This clonotype appeared a few times. The chain has TRBV5-4 and TRBJ2-3; TRBD2 agrees at 9 bases. V dropped 0 bases and J dropped 4; count of bases not matched to a gene: 6. The CDR3 is 16 amino acids. The germline CDR1 and CDR2 sequences are SGHNT and YYREEE (reference sequence). CDR3 residues: CASSLVPGGGADTQYF. As DNA, the CDR3 is TGTGCCAGCAGCTTGGTCCCCGGCGGGGGGGCAGATACGCAGTATTTT.

This clonotype has a handful of counts. V and J are TRBV11-2 and TRBJ2-1; 14 nucleotides agree with TRBD2. CDR1 is SGHAT, CDR2 FQNNGV, per germline. The ends lost 0 bases at V and 6 bases at J; junction bases unmatched: 7. CDR3 length: 18 residues. This CDR3 reads CASSLDRGLAGDLNEQFF. DNA for the CDR3: TGTGCCAGCAGCTTAGATCGGGGACTAGCGGGGGATCTCAATGAGCAGTTCTTC.

The table lists this clonotype with many counts. J is TRBJ1-1 and V is TRBV7-9; no clear D gene. There are 14 residues in the CDR3. The germline V gene has CDR1 SEHNR and CDR2 FQNEAQ (reference sequence). V lost 5 bases, J lost 1 base, and 11 bases lay in between. The CDR3, as DNA: TGTGCCAGCAGCCCCAGCGGCTGGAACACTGAAGCTTTCTTT. Its protein product is CASSPSGWNTEAFF.

This chain links TRBV2 with TRBJ2-5; TRBD1 aligns across 7 bases. J was trimmed by 5 bases and V by 8 bases; bases with no gene match: 11. This CDR3 region has 14 residues. The germline gives CDR1 SNHLY, CDR2 FYNNEI. CDR3 sequence reads: CASGKDRPSETQYF. The CDR3 bases are TGTGCCAGCGGGAAGGACAGGCCCTCCGAGACCCAGTACTTC. The full variable domain, rest sourced from reference TRBV2 and TRBJ2-5, is EPEVTQTPSHQVTQMGQEVILRCVPISNHLYFYWYRQILGQKVEFLVSFYNNEISEKSEIFDDQFSVERPDGSNFTLKIRSTKLEDSAMYFCASGKDRPSETQYFGPGTRLLVL.

This clonotype has a count of ten or more. The chain uses TRBV7-9 and TRBJ1-6; D is uncertain. The CDR3 spans 14 residues. Deletions cut 1 base from V and 9 bases from J, with 10 bases between. Per the germline V gene, CDR1 is SEHNR and CDR2 is FQNEAQ (reference sequence). CDR3 residues: CASSLGQQSSPLHF. The DNA of the CDR3 is TGTGCCAGCAGCTTAGGCCAACAGAGTTCACCCCTCCACTTT.

The J gene is TRBJ1-1, the V gene TRBV5-1, with a possible D match to TRBD1 (6 bases). This CDR3 comprises 15 residues. Trimming left V 2 bases short and J 4 bases short, with 15 bases between. CDR1 and CDR2 (germline): SGHRS, YFSETQ. In nucleotides, the CDR3 is TGCGCCAGCAGCTTAGGGGACACATTACCCACTGAAGCTTTCTTT. This translates into CASSLGDTLPTEAFF.

Concerning this clonotype itself: This may come from a read error, since a much larger clone is one base off. The gene calls are TRBV10-3 and TRBJ2-1; 8 positions agree with TRBD2. Germline V gene sequence: CDR1 ENHRY, CDR2 SYGVKD. This CDR3 has 15 residues. The CDR3 loop is CAISERGGPWNEQSF. The CDR3 region has the DNA TGTGCCATCAGTGAGCGGGGGGGCCCTTGGAATGAGCAGTCCTTC.

The chain is built from TRBV29-1 and TRBJ2-5; maybe TRBD1 (5 bases). This CDR3 has 13 residues. CDR1 is SQVTM, CDR2 ANQGSEA, per germline. With 0 bases removed from V and 5 bases from J, the gap between germline ends came to 10 bases. CDR3 protein: CSVEDAGRETQYF. CDR3 DNA sequence: TGCAGCGTTGAAGATGCAGGGCGTGAGACCCAGTACTTC.

About this clonotype: A much larger clone lies a single base off, so this may be a read error. This sequence joins TRBV20-1 and TRBJ2-7; TRBD1 matches 9 bases. In germline, CDR1 is DFQATT, CDR2 SNEGSKA (reference sequence). This CDR3 is 15 amino acids long. The junction had 12 bases not matched to a gene; V was cut back by 3 bases and J by 6 bases. The CDR3 here is CSASIPGQGFCEQYF. Written as DNA, the CDR3 is TGCAGTGCTAGCATCCCGGGACAGGGTTTCTGCGAGCAGTACTTC.